These 8 T cell receptor beta chains were sequenced from one sample in a study of shared clonotypes between healthy human individuals. Naive CD8 cells lacked CD45RO and underwent positive selection for CCR7, leaving out terminally differentiated effector memory CD45RA+ cells. Clones were read by immunoSEQ multiplex PCR, and TCRdb kept only the in-frame ones, dropping some. Here the sample spans about 1,900,000 clones, less than 95% being singletons. Material for sequencing was naive CD8+ T cells sorted from blood. Every receptor here comes from a man aged 18 to 30 in good health.

V usage is TRBV30 and J usage is TRBJ2-7, with 7 bases that match TRBD1. The germline V gene has CDR1 GTSNPN and CDR2 SVGIG (reference sequence). The CDR3 consists of 13 residues. V lost 0 bases, J lost 3 bases, and 2 bases stayed unmatched. The CDR3 protein is CAWSVGGYYEQYF. The CDR3 nucleotides are TGTGCCTGGAGTGTAGGGGGCTACTACGAGCAGTACTTC.

This clone has just one count. The chain links TRBV10-1 to TRBJ2-1; a weak D match, TRBD2 (6 bases). Looked up from germline, CDR1 is WNHNN and CDR2 is SYGVQD (reference sequence). This CDR3 contains 13 residues. V dropped 8 bases and J dropped 1 base, with 9 bases sitting between them. The DNA for the CDR3 is TGCGCCAGCGGAGGGGTTTCCTACAATGAGCAGTTCTTC. It codes for CASGGVSYNEQFF.

The V call is TRBV27, the J call TRBJ2-1; TRBD2 agrees at 10 bases. The CDR3 spans 15 residues. CDR1 MNHEY and CDR2 SMNVEV come from the germline V gene (reference sequence). The ends lost 6 bases at V and 4 bases at J; junction bases unmatched: 6. The CDR3 coding sequence is TGTGCCAGCAGGGAAACTAGCGGGGCTTACAATGAGCAGTTCTTC. Protein product: CASRETSGAYNEQFF.

For this clone: This same CDR3 is encoded by further DNA sequences in the sample. This chain uses TRBV10-1 with TRBJ2-2, with D unresolved. V lost 0 bases and J 8 bases, leaving 7 bases between the germline ends. The CDR3 runs to 13 residues. Germline V gives CDR1 WNHNN, CDR2 SYGVQD (reference sequence). Here the CDR3 DNA reads TGCGCCAGCAGTGAGTCGATAGGAGGGGAGCTGTTTTTT. Its protein is CASSESIGGELFF.

This clone was seen a single time. The rearrangement links TRBV7-9 to TRBJ1-1; no reliable D call. CDR3 length equals 15 residues. CDR1 is SEHNR, CDR2 FQNEAQ, per germline (reference sequence). The germline V and J ends were trimmed by 4 bases and 0 bases, with 12 bases remaining between them. DNA for the CDR3: TGTGCCAGCAGCTCGTCCCAGGCCTTGAACACTGAAGCTTTCTTT. This translates into CASSSSQALNTEAFF.

The V gene is TRBV13, the J gene TRBJ2-1; D could derive from TRBD1 or TRBD2 (5 bases each). The CDR3 is made up of 15 amino acids. Trimming pared 4 bases from V and 9 bases from J, leaving 19 bases between. CDR1 and CDR2 (germline): PRHDT, FYEKMQ (reference sequence). This CDR3 is CASSSTQGVVGEQFF. As DNA, the CDR3 is TGTGCCAGCAGCTCTACTCAGGGAGTAGTAGGTGAGCAGTTCTTC.

This clone was seen once. The genes are TRBV25-1 and TRBJ2-1; no firm D call. Germline V gives CDR1 MGHDK, CDR2 SYGVNS. V lost 2 bases and J 0 bases, leaving 8 bases between the germline ends. This CDR3 comprises 15 residues. The CDR3 loop reads CASSEGISSYNEQFF. CDR3 DNA: TGTGCCAGCAGTGAAGGAATTTCCTCCTACAATGAGCAGTTCTTC. Full variable domain (rest looked up from reference TRBV25-1 and TRBJ2-1): EADIYQTPRYLVIGTGKKITLECSQTMGHDKMYWYQQDPGMELHLIHYSYGVNSTEKGDLSSESTVSRIRTEHFPLTLESARPSHTSQYLCASSEGISSYNEQFFGPGTRLTVL.

The gene calls are TRBV15 and TRBJ1-5; 8 nucleotides match TRBD1. CDR3 length: 16 residues. Trimming removed 1 base from V and 6 bases from J; junction bases left unmatched: 8. Germline CDR1 reads LNHNV; CDR2 reads YYDKDF (reference sequence). CDR3 residues: CATSRGGQAVGQPQHF. The CDR3 DNA reads TGTGCCACCAGCAGAGGGGGACAGGCCGTGGGTCAGCCCCAGCATTTT.